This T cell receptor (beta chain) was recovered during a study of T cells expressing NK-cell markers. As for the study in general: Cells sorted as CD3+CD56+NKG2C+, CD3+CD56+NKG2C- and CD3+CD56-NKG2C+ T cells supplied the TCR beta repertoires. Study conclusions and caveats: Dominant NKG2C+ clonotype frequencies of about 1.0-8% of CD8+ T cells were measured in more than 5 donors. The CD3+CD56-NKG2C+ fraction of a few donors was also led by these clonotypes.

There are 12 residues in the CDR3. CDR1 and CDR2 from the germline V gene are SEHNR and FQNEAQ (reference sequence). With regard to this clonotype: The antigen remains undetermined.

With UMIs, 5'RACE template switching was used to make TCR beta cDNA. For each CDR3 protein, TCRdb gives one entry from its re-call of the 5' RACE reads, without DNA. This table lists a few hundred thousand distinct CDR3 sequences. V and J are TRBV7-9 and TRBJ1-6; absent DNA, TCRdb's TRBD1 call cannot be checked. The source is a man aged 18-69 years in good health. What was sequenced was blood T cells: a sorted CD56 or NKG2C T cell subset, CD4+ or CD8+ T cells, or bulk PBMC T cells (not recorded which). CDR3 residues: CASGTQNSPLHF.